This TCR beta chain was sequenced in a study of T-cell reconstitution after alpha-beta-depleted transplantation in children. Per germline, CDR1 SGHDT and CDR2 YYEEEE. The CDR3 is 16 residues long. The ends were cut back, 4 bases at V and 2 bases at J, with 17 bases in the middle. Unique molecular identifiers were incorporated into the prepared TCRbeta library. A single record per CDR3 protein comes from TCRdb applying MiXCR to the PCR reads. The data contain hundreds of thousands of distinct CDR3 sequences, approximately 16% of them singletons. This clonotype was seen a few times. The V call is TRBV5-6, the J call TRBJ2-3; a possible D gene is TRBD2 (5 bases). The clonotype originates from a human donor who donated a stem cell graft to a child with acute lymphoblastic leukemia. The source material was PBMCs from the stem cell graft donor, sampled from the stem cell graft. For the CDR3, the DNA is TGTGCCAGCAGCAACCTACTAGATCACCTCACAGATACGCAGTATTTT. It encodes CASSNLLDHLTDTQYF.